These 8 T cell receptor beta chains were all obtained from the same sample, sequenced in a study of OX40 agonist ivuxolimab in advanced cancers. Libraries were made using the immunoSEQ multiplex PCR assay. In TCRdb, the immuneACCESS table is reduced to in-frame sequences with V and J assigned. These tables do not hold every clone; where another copy was compared, an unresolved V gene accounts for under half, and the others remain unexplained. The sample table lists 70,000 to 85,000 clones, 87% of them with a count of one. Of the sample, about 1.3% is held by the ten largest clones. This specimen was CD4+ or CD8+ T cells sorted from blood, taken in a trial of the OX40 agonist ivuxolimab. The receptors were gathered from an adult with an advanced solid tumor such as melanoma, head and neck, liver or kidney cancer.

The rearrangement joins TRBV28 to TRBJ1-4; no reliable D call. CDR1 is MDHEN and CDR2 is SYDVKM in the germline V gene. The CDR3 has 13 amino acids. Trimming left V 3 bases short and J 8 bases short, with 10 bases between. The CDR3 bases are TGTGCCAGCAGTTTGGGAGGGCGGGAAAAACTGTTTTTT. Translation gives CASSLGGREKLFF. Full variable domain (missing parts from reference TRBV28 and TRBJ1-4): DVKVTQSSRYLVKRTGEKVFLECVQDMDHENMFWYRQDPGLGLRLIYFSYDVKMKEKGDIPEGYSVSREKKERFSLILESASTNQTSMYLCASSLGGREKLFFGSGTQLSVL.

The V call is TRBV5-1, the J call TRBJ2-2; 9 positions match TRBD1. Germline trimming cut 4 bases from V and 0 bases from J; bases unmatched to any gene: 4. Germline V lookup: CDR1 SGHRS, CDR2 YFSETQ. The CDR3 is 16 residues long. This CDR3 is CASSPGDRANTGELFF. DNA of the CDR3: TGCGCCAGCAGCCCAGGGGACAGGGCGAACACCGGGGAGCTGTTTTTT. The complete variable domain, with remaining parts taken from reference TRBV5-1 and TRBJ2-2, reads KAGVTQTPRYLIKTRGQQVTLSCSPISGHRSVSWYQQTPGQGLQFLFEYFSETQRNKGNFPGRFSGRQFSNSRSEMNVSTLELGDSALYLCASSPGDRANTGELFFGEGSRLTVL.

The sample holds a few counts of this clone. The chain couples TRBV19 to TRBJ1-5; 7 bases are shared with TRBD1. The V and J ends lost 5 bases and 2 bases, in that order; junction bases with no gene match: 3. This CDR3 contains 14 residues. CDR1 and CDR2 (germline): LNHDA, SQIVND (reference sequence). The CDR3 bases are TGTGCCAGTAGTGACGGACAGGGCAATCAGCCCCAGCATTTT. Amino acid sequence: CASSDGQGNQPQHF.

The chain combines TRBV10-3 with TRBJ2-3; D gene unclear. Deletions cut 10 bases from V and 3 bases from J, with 8 bases between. This CDR3 has 11 residues. CDR1 and CDR2 (germline): ENHRY, SYGVKD. The CDR3 loop reads CASGITDTQYF. The CDR3 DNA reads TGTGCCAGCGGCATTACAGATACGCAGTATTTT.

This clone occurred a few times. The chain joins TRBV5-1 to TRBJ2-1; 13 positions match TRBD2. V shed 1 base and J 7 bases; nucleotides not matched to a gene: 11. The CDR3 runs 18 residues. In germline, CDR1 is SGHRS, CDR2 YFSETQ. CDR3 loop: CASSLRGLAGASGNEQFF. The CDR3, as DNA: TGCGCCAGCAGCTTGCGCGGACTAGCGGGAGCATCGGGGAATGAGCAGTTCTTC.

This rearrangement joins TRBV5-1 to TRBJ1-4, with a weak D call TRBD1 (5 bases). This CDR3 spans 15 amino acids. V was cut by 3 bases and J by 5 bases, with 14 bases left in between. Germline values: CDR1 SGHRS, CDR2 YFSETQ. This chain's CDR3 is CASSYALGGNEKLFF. The CDR3 nucleotides are TGCGCCAGCAGCTACGCTCTCGGGGGGAATGAAAAACTGTTTTTT.

The chain recombines TRBV11-2 with TRBJ2-5; 7 positions match TRBD2. CDR1 and CDR2 from the germline V gene are SGHAT and FQNNGV. The junction had 3 bases not matched to a gene; V was cut back by 4 bases and J by 4 bases. The CDR3 is 13 amino acids. CDR3 in amino acids: CASSSPGGETQYF. In nucleotides, the CDR3 is TGTGCCAGCAGCTCTCCGGGGGGAGAGACCCAGTACTTC. The full variable domain, its missing parts supplied by reference TRBV11-2 and TRBJ2-5, is EAGVAQSPRYKIIEKRQSVAFWCNPISGHATLYWYQQILGQGPKLLIQFQNNGVVDDSQLPKDRFSAERLKGVDSTLKIQPAKLEDSAVYLCASSSPGGETQYFGPGTRLLVL.

This sequence joins TRBV25-1 and TRBJ1-2; weak D call: TRBD1 (5 bases). CDR3 length: 13 amino acids. Trimming cost V 9 bases and J 4 bases, with 15 bases left between them. Germline values: CDR1 MGHDK, CDR2 SYGVNS. CDR3 protein: CASHGDRSYGYTF. CDR3 nucleotide sequence: TGTGCCAGTCATGGAGACAGATCCTATGGCTACACCTTC.